This TCR beta chain derives from a study of cytomegalovirus exposure and HLA in healthy donors. Regarding this clone: What it binds is not known.

The protocol was immunoSEQ multiplex PCR, while the TCRdb copy is restricted to in-frame clones and leaves out a portion. The sample consists of fewer than 250,000 clones, around nine tenths of them appearing once. Study-wide results and limits: Roughly 170 TCR beta chains were listed as cytomegalovirus-associated.

The V end was cut by 0 bases, the J end by 4 bases, with 15 bases between. The CDR3 runs 16 residues. CDR1 is LNHNV, CDR2 YYDKDF, per germline (reference sequence). The receptor comes from a man aged 18-30 years in good health and CMV-seronegative. The rearrangement joins TRBV15 to TRBJ1-1; TRBD1 is a possible D gene (6 bases). Sequences were obtained from PBMCs. CDR3 amino acids: CATSRDFNRVATEAFF. CDR3 nucleotides: TGTGCCACCAGCAGAGATTTTAACAGGGTGGCCACTGAAGCTTTCTTT.